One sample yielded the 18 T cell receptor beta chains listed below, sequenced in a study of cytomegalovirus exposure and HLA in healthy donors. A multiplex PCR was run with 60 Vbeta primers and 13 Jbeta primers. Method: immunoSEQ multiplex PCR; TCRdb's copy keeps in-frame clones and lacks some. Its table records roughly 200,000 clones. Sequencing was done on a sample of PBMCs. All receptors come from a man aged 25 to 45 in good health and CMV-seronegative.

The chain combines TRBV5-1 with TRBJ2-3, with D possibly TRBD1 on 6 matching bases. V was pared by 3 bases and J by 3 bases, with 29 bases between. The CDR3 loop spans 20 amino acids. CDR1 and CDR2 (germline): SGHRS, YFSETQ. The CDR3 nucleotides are TGCGCCAGCAGCTGGACCCCCTTTTGGCAGGGAAGAGGGGGTACAGATACGCAGTATTTT. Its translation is CASSWTPFWQGRGGTDTQYF. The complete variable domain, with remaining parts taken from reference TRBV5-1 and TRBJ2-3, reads KAGVTQTPRYLIKTRGQQVTLSCSPISGHRSVSWYQQTPGQGLQFLFEYFSETQRNKGNFPGRFSGRQFSNSRSEMNVSTLELGDSALYLCASSWTPFWQGRGGTDTQYFGPGTRLTVL.

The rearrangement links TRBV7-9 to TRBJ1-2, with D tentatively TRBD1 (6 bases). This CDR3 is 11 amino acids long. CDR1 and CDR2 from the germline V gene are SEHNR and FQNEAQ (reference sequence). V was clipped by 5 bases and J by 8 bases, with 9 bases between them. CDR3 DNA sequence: TGTGCCAGCAGCATAACAGGGGGCTACACCTTC. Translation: CASSITGGYTF.

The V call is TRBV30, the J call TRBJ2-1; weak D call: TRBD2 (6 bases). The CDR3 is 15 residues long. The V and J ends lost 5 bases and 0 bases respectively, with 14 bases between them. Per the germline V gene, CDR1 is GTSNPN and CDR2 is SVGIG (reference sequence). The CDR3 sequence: CAWGVIADSYNEQFF. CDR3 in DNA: TGTGCCTGGGGGGTTATAGCGGACTCCTACAATGAGCAGTTCTTC.

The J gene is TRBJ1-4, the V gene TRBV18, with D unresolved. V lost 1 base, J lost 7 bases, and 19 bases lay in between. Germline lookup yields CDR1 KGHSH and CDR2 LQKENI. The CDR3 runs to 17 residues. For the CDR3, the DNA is TGTGCCAGCTCACCACAGAGGATCGTGCCTTCGAGTGAAAAACTGTTTTTT. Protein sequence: CASSPQRIVPSSEKLFF.

In DNA form, the CDR3 reads TGTGCCAGCAGGGAGACAGCGAACACTGAAGCTTTCTTT. Encoded protein: CASRETANTEAFF. The chain has TRBV28 and TRBJ1-1; D possibly corresponds to TRBD1 (5 bases). V was clipped by 6 bases and J by 1 base, with 9 bases between them. The germline V gene encodes CDR1 MDHEN and CDR2 SYDVKM. CDR3 length equals 13 residues.

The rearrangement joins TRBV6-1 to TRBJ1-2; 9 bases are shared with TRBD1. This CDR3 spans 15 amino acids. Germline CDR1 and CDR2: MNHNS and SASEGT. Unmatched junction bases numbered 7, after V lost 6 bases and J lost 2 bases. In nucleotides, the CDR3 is TGTGCCAGCAGCAGAACAGGGGGCCGAAACTATGGCTACACCTTC. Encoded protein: CASSRTGGRNYGYTF.

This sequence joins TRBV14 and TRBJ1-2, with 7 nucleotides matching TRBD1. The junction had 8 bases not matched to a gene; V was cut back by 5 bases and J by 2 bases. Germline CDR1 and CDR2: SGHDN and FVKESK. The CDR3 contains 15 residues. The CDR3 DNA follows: TGTGCCAGCAGCGAGGGGGCAGGGGGAAACTATGGCTACACCTTC. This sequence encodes CASSEGAGGNYGYTF.

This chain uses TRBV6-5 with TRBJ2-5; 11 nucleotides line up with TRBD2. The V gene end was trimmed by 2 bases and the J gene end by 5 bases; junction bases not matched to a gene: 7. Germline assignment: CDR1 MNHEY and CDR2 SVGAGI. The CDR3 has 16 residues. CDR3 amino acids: CASSYLTSGSSETQYF. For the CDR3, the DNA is TGTGCCAGCAGTTACCTCACTAGCGGGAGTTCGGAGACCCAGTACTTC.

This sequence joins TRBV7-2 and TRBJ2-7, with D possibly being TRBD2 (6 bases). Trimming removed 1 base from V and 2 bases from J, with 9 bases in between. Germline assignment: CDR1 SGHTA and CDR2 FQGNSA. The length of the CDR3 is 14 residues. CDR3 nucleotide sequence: TGTGCCAGCAGCTTAGACGGGGGTACCTACGAGCAGTACTTC. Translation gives CASSLDGGTYEQYF.

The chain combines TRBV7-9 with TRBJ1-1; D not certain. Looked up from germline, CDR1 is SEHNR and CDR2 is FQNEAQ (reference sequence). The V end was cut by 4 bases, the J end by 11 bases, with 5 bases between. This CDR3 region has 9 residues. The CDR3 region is CASSSEAFF. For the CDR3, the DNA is TGTGCCAGCAGCTCCGAGGCTTTCTTT.

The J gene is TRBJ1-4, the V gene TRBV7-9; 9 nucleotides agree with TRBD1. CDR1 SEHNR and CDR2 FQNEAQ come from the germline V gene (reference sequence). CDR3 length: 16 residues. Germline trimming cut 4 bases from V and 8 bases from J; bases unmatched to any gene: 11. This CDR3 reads CASSSHGQGLSEKLFF. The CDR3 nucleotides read TGTGCCAGCAGCTCACATGGACAGGGGTTGAGCGAAAAACTGTTTTTT.

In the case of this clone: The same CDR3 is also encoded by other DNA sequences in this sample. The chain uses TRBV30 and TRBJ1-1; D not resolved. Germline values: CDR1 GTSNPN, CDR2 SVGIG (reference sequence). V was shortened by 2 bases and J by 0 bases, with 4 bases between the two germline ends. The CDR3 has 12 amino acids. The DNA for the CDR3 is TGTGCCTGGAGTCTTGTGAACACTGAAGCTTTCTTT. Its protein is CAWSLVNTEAFF.

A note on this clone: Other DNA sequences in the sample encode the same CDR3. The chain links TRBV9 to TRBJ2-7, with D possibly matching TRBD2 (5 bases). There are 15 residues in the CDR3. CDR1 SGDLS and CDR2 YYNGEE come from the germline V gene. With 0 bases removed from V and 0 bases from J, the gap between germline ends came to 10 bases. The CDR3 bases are TGTGCCAGCAGCGTAGAGGCGGGCAGCTCCTACGAGCAGTACTTC. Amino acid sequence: CASSVEAGSSYEQYF.

This chain's CDR3 is CASSLGTGTGLYEQYF. CDR3 DNA: TGCGCCAGCAGCTTGGGTACCGGGACAGGGTTATACGAGCAGTACTTC. The chain is built from TRBV5-1 and TRBJ2-7; 9 bases are a match to TRBD1. Germline V gives CDR1 SGHRS, CDR2 YFSETQ. Trimming at V came to 0 bases and at J to 4 bases, leaving 8 bases not matched to a gene. The CDR3 extends over 16 amino acids.

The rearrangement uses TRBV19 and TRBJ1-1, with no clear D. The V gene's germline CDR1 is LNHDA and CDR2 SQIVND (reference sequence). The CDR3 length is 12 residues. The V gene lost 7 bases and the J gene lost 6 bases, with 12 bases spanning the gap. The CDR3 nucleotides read TGTGCCAGTAAGGAGGCGAGGGCTGAAGCTTTCTTT. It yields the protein CASKEARAEAFF. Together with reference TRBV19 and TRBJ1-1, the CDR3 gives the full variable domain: DGGITQSPKYLFRKEGQNVTLSCEQNLNHDAMYWYRQDPGQGLRLIYYSQIVNDFQKGDIAEGYSVSREKKESFPLTVTSAQKNPTAFYLCASKEARAEAFFGQGTRLTVV.

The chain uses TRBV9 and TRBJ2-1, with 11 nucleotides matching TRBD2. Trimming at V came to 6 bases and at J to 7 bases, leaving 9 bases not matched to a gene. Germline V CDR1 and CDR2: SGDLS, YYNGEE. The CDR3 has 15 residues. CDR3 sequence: CASTPTSGGSNEQFF. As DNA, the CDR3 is TGTGCCAGCACCCCTACTAGCGGGGGATCAAATGAGCAGTTCTTC.

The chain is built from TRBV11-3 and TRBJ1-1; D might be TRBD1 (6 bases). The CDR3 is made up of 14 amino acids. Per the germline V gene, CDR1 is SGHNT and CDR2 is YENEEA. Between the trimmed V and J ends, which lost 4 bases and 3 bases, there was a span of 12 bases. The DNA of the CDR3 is TGTGCCAGCAGCTCTCTCGCAGGGGACACTGAAGCTTTCTTT. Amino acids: CASSSLAGDTEAFF.

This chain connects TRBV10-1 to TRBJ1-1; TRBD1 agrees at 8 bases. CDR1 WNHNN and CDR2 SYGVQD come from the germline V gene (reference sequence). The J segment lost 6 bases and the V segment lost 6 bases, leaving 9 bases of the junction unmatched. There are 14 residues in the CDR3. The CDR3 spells CASSERTGRSEAFF. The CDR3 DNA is TGCGCCAGCAGCGAGCGGACAGGGAGGTCTGAAGCTTTCTTT.